This T cell receptor (beta chain) was sequenced for a study of blood T cell repertoires in COVID-19 (dated by TCRdb to the early 2020s). About the investigation overall: Samples covering the acute and convalescent phases of COVID-19 were provided by collaborators in the United States, Italy and Spain. The prospective study material was composed of cDNA or gDNA derived from T cells, B-cell-depleted T cells, or PBMCs. The dataset comprised deeply sampled blood TCRbeta repertoires from subjects exposed to, actively infected with, or recovered from COVID-19. A freely available public database, intended as a resource for researchers studying the immune response to SARS-CoV-2, is where the repertoires were released. Samples were obtained from the ongoing ImmuneRACE study (first 160 participants) and from about 1,300 subjects provided by 6 global collaborators. A de-identified subject ID, COVID-19 status, age in years and sex were almost always included in the sample metadata. HLA class I and class II types, where available, came from metadata supplied by the sample provider rather than from assay-based typing.

The immunoSEQ Assay, a bias-controlled multiplex PCR, was used to amplify TCRbeta CDR3 regions from genomic DNA. As for how the authors treated the data: Within the assay, amplification of reference gene primers was used to estimate how many nucleated cells each sample contained. To quantify the absolute abundance of each unique TCRbeta CDR3 rearrangement, sequence reads were collapsed and filtered. For each sample, productive Simpson clonality was calculated as the square root of Simpson's diversity index across productive rearrangements. Drawn from immuneACCESS, this table holds only the in-frame rearrangements with V and J called that TCRdb kept. Clones are partly lost; checked studies trace under half to an unresolved V gene and leave the rest unexplained. The DNA was the basis for D and trimming; V, J and clone size are from that table. The sample table contains about 440,000 clones; only one count was recorded for around 89% of them. The ten largest account for roughly 13% of the sample.

About this clone itself: Its recognized antigen is unknown. There are no base qualities to consult, and no much larger clone falls within one base.

The junction shows trimming of 5 bases on V and 5 bases on J, plus 14 bases between the germline ends. The CDR3 measures 14 amino acids from cysteine to phenylalanine. Of the read, only the CDR3 DNA is kept; its 42 bases are in frame from base 1. The germline V gene (reference sequence) yields LNHNV for CDR1 and YYDKDF for CDR2. General conclusions and limits of the study: How much clinical and demographic metadata was included differed by source and by participant, and the metadata was provided uncurated.

In Seattle, one collaborating source enrolled patients while the infection was active and tracked those patients longitudinally over the course of disease. Each collaborating institution followed its own protocols to collect whole blood in K2EDTA tubes. For TCRbeta analysis, collaborators shipped samples as frozen whole blood, isolated PBMCs, or DNA extracted from either of those sample types. The receptor was isolated from a woman aged 50 to 60 with COVID-19, enrolled during active disease. Sequencing was done on a sample of peripheral blood. The sequence links TRBV15 to TRBJ2-3, and perhaps TRBD2 as D gene, on 5 matching bases. In nucleotides, the sequence is TGTGCCACCAGCTTGTCTCCACGGGGAGATACGCAGTATTTT. It codes for CATSLSPRGDTQYF.